This T cell receptor beta chain was sequenced in a study of T cell responses to AZD1222 COVID-19 vaccine. Study-wide results and limits: Spike-specific TCR repertoires showed rising breadth and depth after two AZD1222 doses. At baseline, seropositivity was found in only a handful of AZD1222 recipients.

TCRdb's copy holds only in-frame clones and misses some; the assay was immunoSEQ multiplex PCR. The table lists around 120,000 clones, 88% of them singletons, with approximately 18% in the top ten. For this clone: Its antigen is not identified.

The sequence was collected from an adult in good health. Sequencing used peripheral blood, obtained on day 0 of MenACWY control vaccination.

CDR3 residues: CASSDMRGEAFF. The CDR3 nucleotides read TGTGCCAGCAGTGACATGAGGGGTGAAGCTTTCTTT. V is TRBV25-1 and J is TRBJ1-1; possibly TRBD1 for D (5 bases). V was pared by 3 bases and J by 7 bases, with 9 bases between. The V gene's germline CDR1 is MGHDK and CDR2 SYGVNS. The CDR3 has 12 amino acids.